The 14 T cell receptor beta chains below were found in one sample sequenced in a study of OX40 agonist ivuxolimab in advanced cancers. Method: immunoSEQ multiplex PCR; TCRdb's copy keeps in-frame clones and lacks some. The sample has 35,000 to 55,000 clones, roughly 82% seen once; the top ten hold roughly 2.1%. The sequenced sample was CD4+ or CD8+ T cells sorted from blood, obtained in a trial of the OX40 agonist ivuxolimab. The source is an adult with an advanced solid tumor such as melanoma, head and neck, liver or kidney cancer.

This rearrangement joins TRBV11-2 to TRBJ2-5; either TRBD1 or TRBD2 may fit D (5 bases each). V was trimmed by 5 bases and J by 1 base, leaving 11 bases between them. This CDR3 is 14 amino acids long. Germline V gene sequence: CDR1 SGHAT, CDR2 FQNNGV. The chain's CDR3 is CASSMGRFQETQYF. For the CDR3, the DNA is TGTGCCAGCAGCATGGGACGGTTCCAAGAGACCCAGTACTTC. The full variable domain, its missing parts supplied by reference TRBV11-2 and TRBJ2-5, is EAGVAQSPRYKIIEKRQSVAFWCNPISGHATLYWYQQILGQGPKLLIQFQNNGVVDDSQLPKDRFSAERLKGVDSTLKIQPAKLEDSAVYLCASSMGRFQETQYFGPGTRLLVL.

This clone was detected once. The gene calls are TRBV6-1 and TRBJ1-5; D is unresolved. Germline V gene sequence: CDR1 MNHNS, CDR2 SASEGT. The CDR3 loop spans 15 amino acids. V lost 4 bases, J lost 0 bases, and 10 bases lay in between. CDR3 sequence: CASSVQEYSNQPQHF. The CDR3 region has the DNA TGTGCCAGCAGTGTGCAGGAGTATAGCAATCAGCCCCAGCATTTT.

This chain uses TRBV5-5 with TRBJ2-7; D is undetermined. Per the germline V gene, CDR1 is SGHKS and CDR2 is YYEKEE (reference sequence). V was cut by 2 bases and J by 5 bases, with 20 bases left in between. CDR3 size: 16 residues. The CDR3 loop reads CASSFQPPWGSNEQYF. DNA of the CDR3: TGTGCCAGCAGCTTCCAGCCCCCCTGGGGATCGAACGAGCAGTACTTC.

This clone occurred once. The genes are TRBV2 and TRBJ2-7; D uncertain. V lost 7 bases to trimming and J lost 2 bases, with 12 bases between them. The length of the CDR3 is 13 residues. The germline CDR1 and CDR2 sequences are SNHLY and FYNNEI. CDR3 sequence (DNA): TGTGCCAGCATTGACTGGGCAGCCTACGAGCAGTACTTC. Translation gives CASIDWAAYEQYF.

V usage is TRBV10-3 and J usage is TRBJ2-2, with TRBD1 matching 7 bases. The CDR3 extends over 14 amino acids. Germline CDR1 is ENHRY and CDR2 is SYGVKD. The J segment lost 7 bases and the V segment lost 7 bases, leaving 9 bases of the junction unmatched. CDR3 region: CAITLQGPGGELFF. The CDR3 nucleotides read TGTGCCATCACCTTACAGGGGCCGGGCGGGGAGCTGTTTTTT.

This chain connects TRBV7-3 to TRBJ2-1, with D perhaps TRBD2 (5 bases). Germline V CDR1 and CDR2: SGHTA, FQGTGA. This CDR3 has 18 amino acids. Trimming shortened V by 5 bases and J by 0 bases, and 20 bases separated the two germline ends. CDR3 sequence reads: CASSAKTASGSSYNEQFF. In DNA form, the CDR3 reads TGTGCCAGCAGCGCGAAAACGGCCAGCGGAAGCTCCTACAATGAGCAGTTCTTC.

The chain carries TRBV9 and TRBJ1-2, with D uncertain. Germline-derived CDR1 and CDR2 are SGDLS and YYNGEE. V was pared by 4 bases and J by 8 bases, with 15 bases between. The CDR3 is made up of 13 amino acids. CDR3 protein: CASSRKTLGGYTF. The CDR3 DNA is TGTGCCAGCAGCCGCAAGACGTTAGGGGGCTACACCTTC. The full variable domain, with the rest looked up from reference TRBV9 and TRBJ1-2, is DSGVTQTPKHLITATGQRVTLRCSPRSGDLSVYWYQQSLDQGLQFLIQYYNGEERAKGNILERFSAQQFPDLHSELNLSSLELGDSALYFCASSRKTLGGYTFGSGTRLTVV.

The chain joins TRBV28 to TRBJ1-1, with 7 bases aligning to TRBD1. The CDR3 length is 19 residues. Germline V gene sequence: CDR1 MDHEN, CDR2 SYDVKM. The junction had 22 bases not matched to a gene; V was cut back by 3 bases and J by 6 bases. The chain's CDR3 is CASSLRGLRDSGRYAEAFF. CDR3 sequence (DNA): TGTGCCAGCAGTTTGCGGGGACTACGGGACAGCGGGAGGTACGCTGAAGCTTTCTTT. Using reference TRBV28 and TRBJ1-1 for the parts outside the CDR3, the full variable domain is DVKVTQSSRYLVKRTGEKVFLECVQDMDHENMFWYRQDPGLGLRLIYFSYDVKMKEKGDIPEGYSVSREKKERFSLILESASTNQTSMYLCASSLRGLRDSGRYAEAFFGQGTRLTVV.

This clone was observed a few times. The gene calls are TRBV28 and TRBJ2-3; D gene uncertain. The CDR3 runs 15 residues. Germline loops: CDR1 MDHEN, CDR2 SYDVKM. V was trimmed by 3 bases and J by 6 bases, leaving 16 bases between them. The CDR3 DNA is TGTGCCAGCAGTTTGTCCCTGTCCCCTGAGGATACGCAGTATTTT. Translating gives CASSLSLSPEDTQYF.

This sequence joins TRBV7-9 and TRBJ2-3; D call uncertain. This CDR3 is built from 14 residues. V was trimmed by 5 bases and J by 0 bases, leaving 9 bases between them. Germline CDR1 is SEHNR and CDR2 is FQNEAQ (reference sequence). The CDR3 spells CASSPLTSTDTQYF. CDR3 DNA: TGTGCCAGCAGCCCGCTCACAAGCACAGATACGCAGTATTTT.

The gene calls are TRBV19 and TRBJ1-1, with D maybe TRBD1 (6 bases). The CDR3 is 15 amino acids. CDR1 and CDR2 from the germline V gene are LNHDA and SQIVND (reference sequence). Between the trimmed V and J ends, which lost 5 bases and 2 bases, there was a span of 15 bases. CDR3 amino acids: CASSPRTVINTEAFF. Written as DNA, the CDR3 is TGTGCCAGTAGTCCTCGGACAGTCATTAACACTGAAGCTTTCTTT.

This chain connects TRBV11-2 to TRBJ2-1; 9 bases are a match to TRBD2. The CDR3 sequence is 14 residues long. J gave up 8 bases and V 1 base, and 3 bases lay outside the gene matches. The germline gives CDR1 SGHAT, CDR2 FQNNGV. CDR3 DNA sequence: TGTGCCAGCAGCTTAGTTAGCGGGAGAGATGAGCAGTTCTTC. Translating gives CASSLVSGRDEQFF.

V usage is TRBV4-2 and J usage is TRBJ2-7; D is unclear. Germline CDR1 LGHNA, CDR2 YNFKEQ. Trimming removed 3 bases from V and 6 bases from J, with 18 bases in between. The CDR3 is 15 amino acids. CDR3 in amino acids: CASSQIFPTIGEQYF. The CDR3, as DNA: TGTGCCAGCAGCCAGATCTTTCCCACGATTGGCGAGCAGTACTTC.

The V gene is TRBV19, the J gene TRBJ2-2; possibly TRBD2 for D (5 bases). The CDR3 contains 12 residues. Germline lookup yields CDR1 LNHDA and CDR2 SQIVND (reference sequence). V was trimmed by 5 bases and J by 5 bases, leaving 6 bases between them. CDR3: CASSGSTGELFF. For the CDR3, the DNA is TGTGCCAGTAGTGGGAGTACCGGGGAGCTGTTTTTT.